This T cell receptor (beta chain) is drawn from a study of T cells after yellow fever vaccination. Study-wide findings and caveats: The booster response re-showed most primary clones: around 97% CD4, approximately 90% CD8.

Via MiXCR, TCRdb re-called the 5' RACE reads, giving one row per CDR3 protein. The sample holds 300,000 to 400,000 distinct CDR3 sequences, 8.7% seen once. Only a few counts were recorded for this clonotype. Its matching antigen is unknown. V was trimmed by 4 bases and J by 2 bases, leaving 11 bases between them. The CDR3 is 14 residues long. Germline assignment: CDR1 ENHRY and CDR2 SYGVKD. The sequence derives from a man between 18 and 29 years old who received the YFV17D yellow fever vaccine. The chain joins TRBV10-3 to TRBJ2-5; possibly TRBD1 for D (6 bases). The sequencing used PBMCs, collected on the day of the first yellow fever vaccination. The CDR3 sequence is CAISGTAKQETQYF. In nucleotides, the CDR3 is TGTGCCATCAGTGGGACAGCTAAACAAGAGACCCAGTACTTC.